The 30 T cell receptor beta chains below come from one sample, sequenced in a study of cytomegalovirus exposure and HLA in healthy donors. Both 60 Vbeta primers and 13 Jbeta primers went into the PCR. Profiled with immunoSEQ multiplex PCR; TCRdb holds only in-frame clones, not every one. The profile shows just over 150,000 clones, 75% to 80% of them singletons. Material for sequencing was PBMCs. Receptors originate from a woman in her forties or fifties in good health and CMV-seropositive.

This chain joins TRBV25-1 and TRBJ2-7, with D perhaps TRBD1 (6 bases). The ends were cut back, 2 bases at V and 9 bases at J, with 11 bases in the middle. The CDR3 loop spans 12 amino acids. In germline, CDR1 is MGHDK, CDR2 SYGVNS. The CDR3 DNA sequence: TGTGCCAGCAGTGAAAGTCTAGGGGGGCAGTACTTC. Its protein is CASSESLGGQYF.

The chain links TRBV19 to TRBJ2-3; D might be TRBD1 (7 bases). The ends were cut back, 3 bases at V and 1 base at J, with 11 bases in the middle. CDR3 size: 15 residues. Germline V CDR1 and CDR2: LNHDA, SQIVND (reference sequence). The CDR3 sequence is CASSIGGQRTDTQYF. CDR3 DNA sequence: TGTGCCAGTAGTATCGGGGGACAGCGCACAGATACGCAGTATTTT.

J is TRBJ2-3 and V is TRBV5-1; a possible D gene is TRBD2 (5 bases). The CDR3 is 15 residues long. Germline loops: CDR1 SGHRS, CDR2 YFSETQ. V was cut by 4 bases and J by 2 bases, with 14 bases left in between. CDR3 amino acids: CASSPRGWVTDTQYF. Here the CDR3 DNA reads TGCGCCAGCAGCCCTCGCGGGTGGGTCACAGATACGCAGTATTTT.

The gene calls are TRBV28 and TRBJ1-1; TRBD1 aligns across 9 bases. V shed 6 bases and J 7 bases; nucleotides not matched to a gene: 9. Germline CDR1 is MDHEN and CDR2 is SYDVKM. The CDR3 is 14 amino acids. The chain's CDR3 is CASSTQGARGEAFF. CDR3 DNA sequence: TGTGCCAGCAGCACACAGGGGGCGCGTGGTGAAGCTTTCTTT.

The chain couples TRBV2 to TRBJ2-5, with TRBD1 identical over 8 bases. Looked up from germline, CDR1 is SNHLY and CDR2 is FYNNEI. V shed 5 bases and J 2 bases; nucleotides not matched to a gene: 4. The CDR3 is 14 amino acids. For the CDR3, the DNA is TGTGCCAGCAGTTTCCGGGACAGGCAAGAGACCCAGTACTTC. It encodes CASSFRDRQETQYF.

The J gene is TRBJ1-1, the V gene TRBV4-3; D remains unclear. V was shortened by 0 bases and J by 7 bases, with 12 bases between the two germline ends. The length of the CDR3 is 14 residues. Germline V gives CDR1 LGHNA, CDR2 YSLEER. In nucleotides, the CDR3 is TGCGCCAGCAGCCAAGATAGCGGCCCCAGTGAAGCTTTCTTT. This gives the protein CASSQDSGPSEAFF.

A few counts support this clone. The V call is TRBV5-1, the J call TRBJ1-1, with 11 bases identical to TRBD1. Unmatched junction bases numbered 3, after V lost 6 bases and J lost 5 bases. The CDR3 spans 13 residues. Germline CDR1 SGHRS, CDR2 YFSETQ. The CDR3 sequence: CASIGTGGTEAFF. CDR3 nucleotides: TGCGCCAGCATCGGGACAGGGGGAACTGAAGCTTTCTTT.

Here the CDR3 DNA reads TGCGCCAGCAGCCAAGGAGGGGGAAGCAATCAGCCCCAGCATTTT. It specifies CASSQGGGSNQPQHF. The rearrangement joins TRBV4-1 to TRBJ1-5, with D perhaps matching TRBD1 (6 bases). Germline V CDR1 and CDR2: MGHRA, YSYEKL. The CDR3 spans 15 residues. The germline V and J ends were trimmed by 1 base and 1 base, with 8 bases remaining between them.

The chain has TRBV5-4 and TRBJ2-1; 7 nucleotides align to TRBD1. Germline V gene sequence: CDR1 SGHNT, CDR2 YYREEE (reference sequence). The CDR3 loop spans 16 amino acids. V was clipped by 2 bases and J by 4 bases; unmatched bases: 9. In DNA form, the CDR3 reads TGTGCCAGCAGCTTCTACTCCGGGACAGCTTACAATGAGCAGTTCTTC. Translated: CASSFYSGTAYNEQFF.

The V call is TRBV10-3, the J call TRBJ2-7; a weak D match, TRBD2 (5 bases). The CDR3 extends over 16 amino acids. Germline CDR1 and CDR2: ENHRY and SYGVKD. Trimming removed 0 bases at V and 0 bases at J, with 12 bases between. This chain's CDR3 is CAISESAGRSSYEQYF. The CDR3 coding sequence is TGTGCCATCAGTGAGTCGGCGGGTAGAAGCTCCTACGAGCAGTACTTC.

The chain is built from TRBV5-1 and TRBJ2-4; possibly TRBD2 for D (5 bases). The CDR3 loop spans 15 amino acids. Trimming removed 1 base at V and 0 bases at J, with 8 bases between. Germline V CDR1 and CDR2: SGHRS, YFSETQ. The CDR3 region is CASSLTAAAKNIQYF. CDR3 DNA sequence: TGCGCCAGCAGCTTGACAGCGGCAGCCAAAAACATTCAGTACTTC.

The gene calls are TRBV5-1 and TRBJ2-6; D possibly corresponds to TRBD2 (5 bases). CDR1 is SGHRS, CDR2 YFSETQ, per germline. This CDR3 region has 16 residues. V lost 2 bases to trimming and J lost 0 bases, with 9 bases between them. The CDR3 spells CASSFSGNSGANVLTF. Written as DNA, the CDR3 is TGCGCCAGCAGCTTTTCGGGGAACTCTGGGGCCAACGTCCTGACTTTC. Supplemented by reference TRBV5-1 and TRBJ2-6, the full variable domain reads KAGVTQTPRYLIKTRGQQVTLSCSPISGHRSVSWYQQTPGQGLQFLFEYFSETQRNKGNFPGRFSGRQFSNSRSEMNVSTLELGDSALYLCASSFSGNSGANVLTFGAGSRLTVL.

As regards this clone: One end of the junction varies from germline; a read error may be responsible. V gene TRBV7-7 combines with J gene TRBJ2-7; 13 nucleotides align to TRBD2. Germline values: CDR1 SSHAT, CDR2 FNYEAQ (reference sequence). The CDR3 has 15 amino acids. DNA of the CDR3: TGTGCTAGCAGCCCCGGGACTAGCGGGACCTACGAGCAGTACTTC. Translating it yields CASSPGTSGTYEQYF.

The chain uses TRBV6-5 and TRBJ2-3; TRBD2 matches at 12 bases. Losses at the gene ends were 2 bases for V and 0 bases for J; bases not matched to a gene: 0. This CDR3 comprises 16 residues. Germline assignment: CDR1 MNHEY and CDR2 SVGAGI. CDR3 amino acids: CASSYGTSGSTDTQYF. The CDR3, as DNA: TGTGCCAGCAGTTACGGGACTAGCGGGAGCACAGATACGCAGTATTTT.

This chain links TRBV5-6 with TRBJ2-2, with TRBD1 matching over 7 bases. CDR1 and CDR2 (germline): SGHDT, YYEEEE. After removal of 6 bases from V and 4 bases from J, the junction contained 12 bases not matched to a gene. The CDR3 length is 16 residues. As DNA, the CDR3 is TGTGCCAGCATCGAGAACAGGGGTGCGGTCACCGGGGAGCTGTTTTTT. Amino acids: CASIENRGAVTGELFF.

The chain links TRBV2 to TRBJ1-3; a possible D gene is TRBD1 (5 bases). The germline gives CDR1 SNHLY, CDR2 FYNNEI. The CDR3 sequence is 15 residues long. Trimming took off 4 bases at V and 2 bases at J, with 12 bases between the two ends. The CDR3 nucleotides read TGTGCCAGCAGTGGGGGTCAGGGAACTGGAAACACCATATATTTT. Translating gives CASSGGQGTGNTIYF. The full variable domain, with the rest looked up from reference TRBV2 and TRBJ1-3, is EPEVTQTPSHQVTQMGQEVILRCVPISNHLYFYWYRQILGQKVEFLVSFYNNEISEKSEIFDDQFSVERPDGSNFTLKIRSTKLEDSAMYFCASSGGQGTGNTIYFGEGSWLTVV.

V is TRBV9 and J is TRBJ2-2; D gene uncertain. The V end was cut by 0 bases, the J end by 6 bases, with 9 bases between. Germline loops: CDR1 SGDLS, CDR2 YYNGEE. The CDR3 contains 14 residues. In DNA form, the CDR3 reads TGTGCCAGCAGCGTAGTGCGCGGCGCCGGGGAGCTGTTTTTT. Translating it yields CASSVVRGAGELFF.

The V and J genes are TRBV2 and TRBJ2-3, with TRBD2 identical over 10 bases. Per germline, CDR1 SNHLY and CDR2 FYNNEI. The CDR3 totals 13 residues. The trim removed 6 bases at V and 6 bases at J, leaving 3 bases unmatched. The CDR3 region has the DNA TGTGCCAGCAGCCCTAGCGGGAGTGATACGCAGTATTTT. It codes for CASSPSGSDTQYF.

Worth noting for this clone: An end of the junction does not agree with germline; a read error may underlie this. This chain uses TRBV27 with TRBJ1-2; TRBD1 aligns across 9 bases. Germline V gene data show CDR1 as MNHEY and CDR2 as SMNVEV (reference sequence). The CDR3 runs to 13 residues. CDR3 region: CASSPPRQGVWMF. In nucleotides, the CDR3 is TGTGCCAGCAGTCCACCTAGACAGGGGGTTTGGATGTTC.

The rearrangement links TRBV4-3 to TRBJ1-3; the match to TRBD1 covers 8 bases. Germline CDR1 and CDR2: LGHNA and YSLEER. The CDR3 has 16 residues. V was pared by 6 bases and J by 0 bases, with 7 bases of the junction left unmatched. The CDR3 coding sequence is TGCGCCAGCAGTCCAGGGGGCCACAGCTCTGGAAACACCATATATTTT. Translation: CASSPGGHSSGNTIYF.

The chain has TRBV18 and TRBJ2-2; TRBD1 aligns across 7 bases. CDR3 length equals 15 residues. Germline V gene lookup returns CDR1 KGHSH and CDR2 LQKENI. Trimming cost V 0 bases and J 4 bases; bases outside gene matches: 2. The CDR3 is CASSPPGQSTGELFF. The CDR3 region has the DNA TGTGCCAGCTCACCACCGGGACAGAGCACCGGGGAGCTGTTTTTT.

This chain uses TRBV13 with TRBJ2-7, with 9 bases fitting TRBD2. V was clipped by 1 base and J by 4 bases; unmatched bases: 5. Germline CDR1 is PRHDT and CDR2 is FYEKMQ (reference sequence). This CDR3 has 15 residues. CDR3 loop: CASSLVLAGSYEQYF. As DNA, the CDR3 is TGTGCCAGCAGCTTAGTGCTAGCGGGATCGTACGAGCAGTACTTC.

The chain links TRBV4-1 to TRBJ1-6, with 7 positions matching TRBD1. CDR1 MGHRA and CDR2 YSYEKL come from the germline V gene. The ends lost 1 base at V and 5 bases at J; junction bases unmatched: 2. The CDR3 loop spans 15 amino acids. DNA of the CDR3: TGCGCCAGCAGCCAAGGACAGGGAAATAATTCACCCCTCCACTTT. Translation gives CASSQGQGNNSPLHF.

This rearrangement joins TRBV6-5 to TRBJ1-1, with D possibly being TRBD1 (5 bases). Germline V gene data show CDR1 as MNHEY and CDR2 as SVGAGI. V was pared by 6 bases and J by 5 bases, with 16 bases between. This CDR3 comprises 14 residues. In DNA form, the CDR3 reads TGTGCCAGCAGGCCTCTGGGGGGAGGGACTGAAGCTTTCTTT. Protein product: CASRPLGGGTEAFF.

In its sample, this clone was seen once. The chain links TRBV30 to TRBJ1-2, with TRBD1 as a possible D gene (6 bases). Trimming cost V 4 bases and J 0 bases, with 12 bases left between them. The germline gives CDR1 GTSNPN, CDR2 SVGIG (reference sequence). The CDR3 is 14 amino acids. CDR3 DNA: TGTGCCTGGACAGGGGCCCAATCTAACTATGGCTACACCTTC. Protein sequence: CAWTGAQSNYGYTF.

This chain uses TRBV10-3 with TRBJ1-1, with D unresolved. This CDR3 region has 16 residues. The germline V gene has CDR1 ENHRY and CDR2 SYGVKD. The V gene lost 0 bases and the J gene lost 0 bases, with 11 bases spanning the gap. Here the CDR3 reads CAISESGGLLNTEAFF. DNA of the CDR3: TGTGCCATCAGTGAGTCAGGAGGTTTGCTGAACACTGAAGCTTTCTTT.

J is TRBJ1-1 and V is TRBV30, with 9 bases identical to TRBD1. Germline trimming cut 0 bases from V and 5 bases from J; bases unmatched to any gene: 7. Germline lookup yields CDR1 GTSNPN and CDR2 SVGIG (reference sequence). This CDR3 has 15 amino acids. CDR3 nucleotide sequence: TGTGCCTGGAGTGTGGCAGGGACAGGGAAAACTGAAGCTTTCTTT. It encodes CAWSVAGTGKTEAFF.

The V gene is TRBV30, the J gene TRBJ2-7, with 9 bases lining up with TRBD2. Germline lookup yields CDR1 GTSNPN and CDR2 SVGIG (reference sequence). There are 14 residues in the CDR3. J gave up 1 base and V 3 bases, and 4 bases lay outside the gene matches. The CDR3 spells CAWSRSGGSYEQYF. CDR3 nucleotides: TGTGCCTGGAGCCGTAGCGGGGGATCCTACGAGCAGTACTTC.

The chain combines TRBV6-5 with TRBJ1-6, with 9 bases that match TRBD1. This CDR3 has 15 amino acids. CDR1 is MNHEY and CDR2 is SVGAGI in the germline V gene. The trim removed 5 bases at V and 5 bases at J, leaving 4 bases unmatched. Here the CDR3 DNA reads TGTGCCAGCAGTAGCCGGGACAGGGATAATTCACCCCTCCACTTT. This translates into CASSSRDRDNSPLHF.

The V and J genes are TRBV6-6 and TRBJ1-2; tentative D call: TRBD1 (6 bases). The ends were cut back, 3 bases at V and 4 bases at J, with 15 bases in the middle. The CDR3 sequence is 15 residues long. Germline-derived CDR1 and CDR2 are MNHNY and SVGAGI (reference sequence). CDR3 in amino acids: CASSYLTGGPYGYTF. As DNA, the CDR3 is TGTGCCAGCAGTTATCTCACGGGGGGCCCCTATGGCTACACCTTC.